Each of the 9 T cell receptor beta chains below was sequenced from the same sample in a study of T cells in narcolepsy. Method: immunoSEQ multiplex PCR; TCRdb's copy keeps in-frame clones and lacks some. Here the sample spans roughly 27,000 clones, roughly 86% being singletons. Sequencing input: memory (CD45RA-) CD4+ T cells from blood. Source of these receptors: a human donor in good health.

V usage is TRBV7-8 and J usage is TRBJ1-2; unclear D gene. Trimming took off 5 bases at V and 7 bases at J, with 17 bases between the two ends. Germline V gives CDR1 SGHVS, CDR2 FQNEAQ. This CDR3 contains 14 residues. The CDR3 loop reads CASSPNSGPRGYTF. CDR3 coding DNA: TGTGCCAGCAGCCCCAATTCAGGTCCTCGTGGCTACACCTTC. The entire variable domain, with the rest obtained from reference TRBV7-8 and TRBJ1-2, is as follows: GAGVSQSPRYKVAKRGQDVALRCDPISGHVSLFWYQQALGQGPEFLTYFQNEAQLDKSGLPSDRFFAERPEGSVSTLKIQRTQQEDSAVYLCASSPNSGPRGYTFGSGTRLTVV.

The chain has TRBV7-2 and TRBJ2-1, with TRBD2 as a possible D gene (6 bases). The germline V and J ends were trimmed by 2 bases and 5 bases, with 16 bases remaining between them. CDR3 length: 16 amino acids. Per the germline V gene, CDR1 is SGHTA and CDR2 is FQGNSA. The CDR3 nucleotides are TGTGCCAGCAGCTTATACCGAGCGGGTCGAAACAATGAGCAGTTCTTC. Protein sequence: CASSLYRAGRNNEQFF.

CDR3 sequence: CASSIGGYRQETQYF. Here the CDR3 DNA reads TGTGCCAGTAGTATCGGGGGGTACAGACAAGAGACCCAGTACTTC. The chain uses TRBV19 and TRBJ2-5, with 7 positions matching TRBD2. Unmatched junction bases numbered 6, after V lost 3 bases and J lost 2 bases. The CDR3 consists of 15 residues. Looked up from germline, CDR1 is LNHDA and CDR2 is SQIVND (reference sequence).

The gene calls are TRBV4-2 and TRBJ2-3; 7 positions match TRBD2. The CDR3 extends over 17 amino acids. Germline lookup yields CDR1 LGHNA and CDR2 YNFKEQ. V shed 3 bases, J shed 0 bases, and the junction held 9 bases outside the gene matches. Written as DNA, the CDR3 is TGTGCCAGCAGCCAGGGACCCCGGGACTATAGCACAGATACGCAGTATTTT. It codes for CASSQGPRDYSTDTQYF.

This chain joins TRBV6-1 and TRBJ2-7, with D possibly matching TRBD1 (5 bases). The CDR3 spans 12 residues. Looked up from germline, CDR1 is MNHNS and CDR2 is SASEGT. The V and J ends lost 0 bases and 7 bases respectively, with 7 bases between them. CDR3 DNA: TGTGCCAGCAGTGAAGCAGGGGTGGAGCAGTACTTC. It is translated as CASSEAGVEQYF.

The V gene is TRBV2, the J gene TRBJ2-3; 7 nucleotides match TRBD2. This CDR3 contains 14 residues. CDR1 SNHLY and CDR2 FYNNEI come from the germline V gene. The J segment lost 2 bases and the V segment lost 8 bases, leaving 7 bases of the junction unmatched. CDR3 in DNA: TGTGCCAGCCTTCAGCTAGCGGTCACAGATACGCAGTATTTT. Amino acid sequence: CASLQLAVTDTQYF. Combining the CDR3 with reference TRBV2 and TRBJ2-3 gives the whole variable domain EPEVTQTPSHQVTQMGQEVILRCVPISNHLYFYWYRQILGQKVEFLVSFYNNEISEKSEIFDDQFSVERPDGSNFTLKIRSTKLEDSAMYFCASLQLAVTDTQYFGPGTRLTVL.

V is TRBV5-1 and J is TRBJ2-1; 10 bases match TRBD2. The CDR3 loop spans 16 amino acids. V lost 0 bases, J lost 3 bases, and 3 bases stayed unmatched. CDR1 SGHRS and CDR2 YFSETQ come from the germline V gene. The CDR3 protein is CASSLDASGGYNEQFF. The DNA for the CDR3 is TGCGCCAGCAGCTTGGATGCTAGCGGGGGCTACAATGAGCAGTTCTTC.

V is TRBV2 and J is TRBJ1-2, with D tentatively TRBD1 (5 bases). V shed 6 bases and J shed 0 bases, with 26 bases lying between them. The CDR3 is 19 residues long. CDR1 and CDR2 (germline): SNHLY, FYNNEI. The CDR3 sequence is CASSALPGRIPIANYGYTF. The CDR3 bases are TGTGCCAGCAGCGCACTACCGGGACGGATACCGATAGCTAACTATGGCTACACCTTC.

The chain combines TRBV6-1 with TRBJ1-2; a possible D gene is TRBD1 (5 bases). Germline V gene sequence: CDR1 MNHNS, CDR2 SASEGT. CDR3 length: 14 residues. The V gene lost 2 bases and the J gene lost 2 bases, with 9 bases spanning the gap. The CDR3 bases are TGTGCCAGCAGTGAACGGGGGGTCAACTATGGCTACACCTTC. Translated, it gives CASSERGVNYGYTF.